Following are 27 T cell receptor beta chains from one sample sequenced in a study of blood T cell repertoires in COVID-19. The protocol was immunoSEQ multiplex PCR, while the TCRdb copy is restricted to in-frame clones and leaves out a portion. The sample has approximately 250,000 clones; roughly 86% are singletons. Sequenced: peripheral blood. These receptors all come from a man in his forties with active or convalescent COVID-19.

This chain connects TRBV11-3 to TRBJ2-1; TRBD2 is a possible D gene (5 bases). The CDR3 sequence is 14 residues long. Trimming pared 5 bases from V and 8 bases from J, leaving 16 bases between. Germline CDR1 is SGHNT and CDR2 is YENEEA. The CDR3 coding sequence is TGTGCCAGCAGCCCACAACTCCCCGGGGATGAGCAGTTCTTC. Translation gives CASSPQLPGDEQFF. Using reference TRBV11-3 and TRBJ2-1 for the parts outside the CDR3, the full variable domain is EAGVVQSPRYKIIEKKQPVAFWCNPISGHNTLYWYLQNLGQGPELLIRYENEEAVDDSQLPKDRFSAERLKGVDSTLKIQPAELGDSAVYLCASSPQLPGDEQFFGPGTRLTVL.

The chain joins TRBV5-4 to TRBJ1-2; D uncertain. The germline V gene has CDR1 SGHNT and CDR2 YYREEE (reference sequence). CDR3 length: 12 residues. Trimming cost V 2 bases and J 6 bases, with 8 bases left between them. The CDR3 here is CASSFGDNGYTF. The CDR3 DNA sequence: TGTGCCAGCAGCTTCGGGGATAATGGCTACACCTTC.

This clone has only a few counts. The CDR3 bases are TGTGCCAGCAGCGGAGGGGAAGGGACAGGAGCCTATAATTCACCCCTCCACTTT. This gives the protein CASSGGEGTGAYNSPLHF. The chain uses TRBV5-4 and TRBJ1-6; 8 bases map to TRBD1. Germline lookup yields CDR1 SGHNT and CDR2 YYREEE (reference sequence). V gave up 4 bases and J gave up 2 bases; unmatched junction bases: 11. The CDR3 consists of 18 residues.

DNA of the CDR3: TGCGCCAGCAGCAAGGAGATAGCGGGAGGACACACCGGGGAGCTGTTTTTT. Encoded protein: CASSKEIAGGHTGELFF. The genes are TRBV5-1 and TRBJ2-2; 10 nucleotides align to TRBD2. The length of the CDR3 is 17 residues. V lost 4 bases, J lost 3 bases, and 9 bases stayed unmatched. The germline V gene encodes CDR1 SGHRS and CDR2 YFSETQ.

The chain employs TRBV10-1 and TRBJ1-4; D uncertain. In germline, CDR1 is WNHNN, CDR2 SYGVQD (reference sequence). This CDR3 has 13 residues. Trimming took 6 bases from V and 10 from J, leaving 15 bases between them. CDR3 nucleotide sequence: TGCGCCAGCAGCGACACCGCGCGTGGAAAACTGTTTTTT. This codes for CASSDTARGKLFF.

The chain is built from TRBV18 and TRBJ2-7, with 11 bases aligning to TRBD1. Unmatched junction bases numbered 5, after V lost 0 bases and J lost 4 bases. The germline gives CDR1 KGHSH, CDR2 LQKENI. The CDR3 covers 16 residues. The CDR3 region is CASSPPTGTGGYEQYF. CDR3 nucleotides: TGTGCCAGCTCACCACCCACCGGGACAGGGGGGTACGAGCAGTACTTC.

The chain links TRBV4-2 to TRBJ1-1, with D possibly TRBD1 on 5 matching bases. Germline assignment: CDR1 LGHNA and CDR2 YNFKEQ. V gave up 6 bases and J gave up 6 bases, with 14 bases separating them. CDR3 length: 13 residues. In DNA, the CDR3 is TGTGCCAGCAGTCACGGGGGGTTTCCTGAAGCTTTCTTT. It codes for CASSHGGFPEAFF.

This clone showed up just once. The chain uses TRBV13 and TRBJ2-1, with 8 bases lining up with TRBD2. The CDR3 extends over 16 amino acids. CDR1 and CDR2 (germline): PRHDT, FYEKMQ (reference sequence). After removal of 1 base from V and 7 bases from J, the junction contained 9 bases not matched to a gene. CDR3 in amino acids: CASSLESGGLGNEQFF. In DNA, the CDR3 is TGTGCCAGCAGCTTAGAATCGGGGGGGCTCGGGAATGAGCAGTTCTTC.

This chain links TRBV4-1 with TRBJ2-7; tentative D call: TRBD2 (5 bases). V dropped 0 bases and J dropped 3 bases, with 12 bases sitting between them. Germline CDR1 is MGHRA and CDR2 is YSYEKL. The CDR3 spans 15 residues. CDR3 in amino acids: CASSQDSSSVYEQYF. The DNA of the CDR3 is TGCGCCAGCAGCCAAGACTCCAGTAGCGTCTACGAGCAGTACTTC.

The V gene is TRBV30, the J gene TRBJ1-6; a weak D match, TRBD1 (5 bases). Germline CDR1 GTSNPN, CDR2 SVGIG (reference sequence). This CDR3 has 15 residues. V lost 2 bases, J lost 9 bases, and 17 bases lay in between. CDR3 DNA: TGTGCCTGGAGTAGGGTAGGGGCTTCTAGTTCACCCCTCCACTTT. Translating gives CAWSRVGASSSPLHF. Filled out from reference TRBV30 and TRBJ1-6, the complete variable domain reads SQTIHQWPATLVQPVGSPLSLECTVEGTSNPNLYWYRQAAGRGLQLLFYSVGIGQISSEVPQNLSASRPQDRQFILSSKKLLLSDSGFYLCAWSRVGASSSPLHFGNGTRLTVT.

The chain recombines TRBV28 with TRBJ1-5; 11 bases are a match to TRBD1. Unmatched junction bases numbered 12, after V lost 5 bases and J lost 3 bases. Germline V lookup: CDR1 MDHEN, CDR2 SYDVKM. CDR3 length: 18 amino acids. The CDR3 bases are TGTGCCAGCAGTACCTTGGGACAGGGGGGTTGGGTCAATCAGCCCCAGCATTTT. Residues: CASSTLGQGGWVNQPQHF.

This rearrangement joins TRBV13 to TRBJ1-1; D not certain. V was trimmed by 5 bases and J by 0 bases, leaving 13 bases between them. The germline gives CDR1 PRHDT, CDR2 FYEKMQ (reference sequence). The CDR3 sequence is 15 residues long. Written as DNA, the CDR3 is TGTGCCAGCAGCCCGGACCGGACTCTGAACACTGAAGCTTTCTTT. Amino acids: CASSPDRTLNTEAFF.

V gene TRBV14 combines with J gene TRBJ1-3; no clear D gene. This CDR3 contains 16 residues. CDR1 is SGHDN, CDR2 FVKESK, per germline. V was clipped by 3 bases and J by 4 bases, with 16 bases between them. CDR3 protein: CASSQLRAAGGNTIYF. The CDR3 DNA is TGTGCCAGCAGCCAGCTGCGGGCGGCTGGAGGAAACACCATATATTTT.

The J gene is TRBJ2-2, the V gene TRBV13, with D possibly TRBD2 on 6 matching bases. Germline V lookup: CDR1 PRHDT, CDR2 FYEKMQ (reference sequence). The CDR3 spans 18 residues. V dropped 2 bases and J dropped 6 bases, with 22 bases sitting between them. CDR3: CASSLLVAGSWSAGELFF. In nucleotides, the CDR3 is TGTGCCAGCAGCTTATTAGTCGCGGGGAGCTGGAGTGCCGGGGAGCTGTTTTTT.

This chain links TRBV3-1 (or the pseudogene TRBV3-2) with TRBJ2-1; 11 bases map to TRBD1. Germline loops: CDR1 LGHDT, CDR2 YNNKEL (reference sequence). The CDR3 sequence is 16 residues long. The V and J ends lost 1 base and 12 bases, in that order; junction bases with no gene match: 11. CDR3 nucleotides: TGTGCCAGCAGCCAAGGACCGGGACAGGGGGGGTATGGGCAGTTCTTC. Translation gives CASSQGPGQGGYGQFF.

Here the CDR3 DNA reads TGTGCCAGCATGGCCACAGGGTTAAGGGGGCAGCCCCAGCATTTT. It translates to CASMATGLRGQPQHF. The chain carries TRBV28 and TRBJ1-5; perhaps TRBD1 as D (6 bases). The CDR3 length is 15 residues. From germline, CDR1 is MDHEN and CDR2 SYDVKM. With 7 bases removed from V and 7 bases from J, the gap between germline ends came to 20 bases.

The chain uses TRBV10-2 and TRBJ2-5, with D possibly matching TRBD2 (6 bases). V gave up 6 bases and J gave up 5 bases, with 13 bases separating them. The CDR3 has 13 amino acids. The germline gives CDR1 WSHSY, CDR2 SAAADI. CDR3 protein: CASSGGPRETQYF. The CDR3 nucleotides are TGCGCCAGCAGCGGGGGTCCTAGGGAGACCCAGTACTTC.

This chain connects TRBV6-1 to TRBJ2-7, with TRBD2 matching over 11 bases. The length of the CDR3 is 19 residues. CDR1 is MNHNS and CDR2 is SASEGT in the germline V gene. V shed 0 bases and J 2 bases; nucleotides not matched to a gene: 12. The CDR3, as DNA: TGTGCCAGCAGTGAAGCACGGGGATTAGCGGGAGGGATTCCCTACGAGCAGTACTTC. Amino acid sequence: CASSEARGLAGGIPYEQYF.

The chain is built from TRBV6-5 and TRBJ1-6; TRBD1 aligns across 11 bases. Trimming cost V 4 bases and J 4 bases; bases outside gene matches: 3. The germline V gene encodes CDR1 MNHEY and CDR2 SVGAGI. The length of the CDR3 is 16 residues. DNA for the CDR3: TGTGCCAGCAGTTCCGGGACAGGGGGGTATAATTCACCCCTCCACTTT. It translates to CASSSGTGGYNSPLHF.

The CDR3 DNA reads TGTGCCAGCAGGCTTCGCGGGGATACAGATACGCAGTATTTT. Protein sequence: CASRLRGDTDTQYF. The rearrangement uses TRBV5-4 and TRBJ2-3; a possible D gene is TRBD2 (6 bases). Trimming removed 5 bases from V and 3 bases from J, with 13 bases in between. The CDR3 is 14 amino acids. From germline, CDR1 is SGHNT and CDR2 YYREEE (reference sequence). The whole variable domain, filled in from reference TRBV5-4 and TRBJ2-3, reads ETGVTQSPTHLIKTRGQQVTLRCSSQSGHNTVSWYQQALGQGPQFIFQYYREEENGRGNFPPRFSGLQFPNYSSELNVNALELDDSALYLCASRLRGDTDTQYFGPGTRLTVL.

This clone has just one count. The chain joins TRBV5-1 to TRBJ2-3; no reliable D call. V was shortened by 4 bases and J by 0 bases, with 12 bases between the two germline ends. This CDR3 has 15 amino acids. Germline CDR1 is SGHRS and CDR2 is YFSETQ. CDR3 region: CASSTPELSTDTQYF. The DNA for the CDR3 is TGCGCCAGCAGCACACCGGAGCTAAGCACAGATACGCAGTATTTT.

The chain links TRBV19 to TRBJ1-5; 10 bases map to TRBD1. This CDR3 is built from 16 residues. Germline CDR1 is LNHDA and CDR2 is SQIVND (reference sequence). Losses at the gene ends were 4 bases for V and 5 bases for J; bases not matched to a gene: 8. CDR3 nucleotide sequence: TGTGCCAGTAGTACAACCGACAGGGGGCGCGATCAGCCCCAGCATTTT. This gives the protein CASSTTDRGRDQPQHF.

This chain joins TRBV12-3 or TRBV12-4 and TRBJ1-2, with D unclear. V lost 6 bases, J lost 6 bases, and 11 bases lay in between. The CDR3 sequence is 12 residues long. CDR3 loop: CASRGRSHGYTF. CDR3 bases: TGTGCCAGCAGAGGCAGGTCCCATGGCTACACCTTC.

The rearrangement joins TRBV27 to TRBJ1-1; TRBD1 agrees at 7 bases. The CDR3 loop spans 15 amino acids. Losses at the gene ends were 5 bases for V and 4 bases for J; bases not matched to a gene: 10. Germline lookup yields CDR1 MNHEY and CDR2 SMNVEV (reference sequence). This chain's CDR3 is CASSLGQEVVTEAFF. As DNA, the CDR3 is TGTGCCAGCAGTCTTGGACAGGAAGTGGTCACTGAAGCTTTCTTT.

The gene calls are TRBV15 and TRBJ1-5; weak D call: TRBD1 (6 bases). V lost 0 bases, J lost 6 bases, and 12 bases lay in between. CDR3 size: 15 residues. Germline CDR1 LNHNV, CDR2 YYDKDF (reference sequence). CDR3 sequence reads: CATSRDAGGRQPQHF. In DNA form, the CDR3 reads TGTGCCACCAGCAGAGATGCGGGGGGGCGTCAGCCCCAGCATTTT.

V and J are TRBV2 and TRBJ2-3; D gene ambiguous. The CDR3 loop spans 14 amino acids. Between the trimmed V and J ends, which lost 3 bases and 2 bases, there was a span of 9 bases. CDR1 is SNHLY and CDR2 is FYNNEI in the germline V gene. CDR3 loop: CASSEGRHTDTQYF. The CDR3 nucleotides read TGTGCCAGCAGTGAGGGCAGGCACACAGATACGCAGTATTTT.

This chain uses TRBV20-1 with TRBJ1-1, with TRBD1 identical over 7 bases. Germline loops: CDR1 DFQATT, CDR2 SNEGSKA (reference sequence). The CDR3 totals 13 residues. Trimming took 4 bases from V and 1 from J; bases not matched to a gene: 3. CDR3 nucleotide sequence: TGCAGTGCTACTGACAGGGAGAACACTGAAGCTTTCTTT. Amino acid sequence: CSATDRENTEAFF.